This entry describes one TCR beta chain. These data belong to a study of blood T cell repertoires in COVID-19. Study information: Samples taken during acute and convalescent COVID-19 were collected in the United States, Italy and Spain. The cDNA or gDNA used as material had been derived from T cells, B-cell-depleted T cells, or PBMCs.

The table came from immunoSEQ multiplex PCR; TCRdb's copy has only in-frame clones and leaves some out. The table lists over 400,000 clones, roughly nine tenths of them singletons. Patients in Seattle were enrolled during active infection, then followed longitudinally. The V and J ends lost 4 bases and 10 bases, in that order; junction bases with no gene match: 6. CDR1 and CDR2 from the germline V gene are SGHNT and YYREEE (reference sequence). The length of the CDR3 is 15 residues. The source is a woman aged 45-60 years with COVID-19, enrolled during active disease. Sequences were obtained from peripheral blood. This sequence joins TRBV5-4 and TRBJ1-6, with 12 bases fitting TRBD1. CDR3 protein: CASSQGTGGQSPLHF. CDR3 DNA: TGTGCCAGCAGCCAAGGGACAGGGGGCCAGTCACCCCTCCACTTT.